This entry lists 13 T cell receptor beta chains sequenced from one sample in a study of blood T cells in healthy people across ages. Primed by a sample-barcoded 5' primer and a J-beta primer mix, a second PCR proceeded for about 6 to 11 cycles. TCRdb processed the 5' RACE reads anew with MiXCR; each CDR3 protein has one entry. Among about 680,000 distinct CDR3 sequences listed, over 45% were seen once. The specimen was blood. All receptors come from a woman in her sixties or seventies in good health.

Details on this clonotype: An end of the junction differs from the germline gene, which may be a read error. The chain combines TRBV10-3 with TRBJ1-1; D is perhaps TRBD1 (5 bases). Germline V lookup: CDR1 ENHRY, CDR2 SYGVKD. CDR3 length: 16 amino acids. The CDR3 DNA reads TGTGCCATCAGTGAGTCTGCCGGGGCAGTTGGCACTGAAGTTTTCTTT. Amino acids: CAISESAGAVGTEVFF.

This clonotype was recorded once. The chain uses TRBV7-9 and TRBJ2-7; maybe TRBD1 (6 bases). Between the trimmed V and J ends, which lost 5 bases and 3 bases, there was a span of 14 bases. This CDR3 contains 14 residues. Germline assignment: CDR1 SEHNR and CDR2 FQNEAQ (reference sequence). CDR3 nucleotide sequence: TGTGCCAGCAGCGCCCGGGACAACCGCTACGAGCAGTACTTC. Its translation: CASSARDNRYEQYF. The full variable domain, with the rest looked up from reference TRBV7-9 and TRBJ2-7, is DTGVSQNPRHKITKRGQNVTFRCDPISEHNRLYWYRQTLGQGPEFLTYFQNEAQLEKSRLLSDRFSAERPKGSFSTLEIQRTEQGDSAMYLCASSARDNRYEQYFGPGTRLTVT.

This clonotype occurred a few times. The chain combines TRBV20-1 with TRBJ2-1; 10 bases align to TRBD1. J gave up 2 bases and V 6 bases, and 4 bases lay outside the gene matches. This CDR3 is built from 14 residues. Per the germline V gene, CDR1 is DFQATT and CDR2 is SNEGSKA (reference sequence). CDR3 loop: CSAGGQGPYNEQFF. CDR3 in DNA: TGCAGTGCCGGGGGACAGGGGCCCTACAATGAGCAGTTCTTC.

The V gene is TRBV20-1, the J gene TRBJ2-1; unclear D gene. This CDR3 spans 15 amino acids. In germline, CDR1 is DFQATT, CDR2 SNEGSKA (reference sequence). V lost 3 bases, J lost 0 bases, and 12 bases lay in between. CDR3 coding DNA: TGCAGTGCTAGCGATGTCGACCTCTCCTACAATGAGCAGTTCTTC. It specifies CSASDVDLSYNEQFF.

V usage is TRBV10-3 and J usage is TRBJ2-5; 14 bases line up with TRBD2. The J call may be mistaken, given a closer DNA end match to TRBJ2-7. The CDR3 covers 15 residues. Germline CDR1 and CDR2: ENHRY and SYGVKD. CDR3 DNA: TGTGCCTCAACCGGGACTAGCGGGAGTATCTGCGAGCAGTACTTC. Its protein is CASTGTSGSICEQYF.

CDR3 protein: CSAREVGGETQYF. The CDR3 bases are TGCAGTGCTAGAGAAGTGGGGGGTGAGACCCAGTACTTC. This rearrangement joins TRBV20-1 to TRBJ2-7; D might be TRBD2 (6 bases). The last part of the DNA fits TRBJ2-5 better; the J call may be wrong. CDR1 is DFQATT, CDR2 SNEGSKA, per germline (reference sequence). CDR3 size: 13 residues.

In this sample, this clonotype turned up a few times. CDR3 loop: CASSQDRGGHYGYTF. The CDR3 region has the DNA TGTGCCAGCAGCCAAGACCGAGGGGGCCACTATGGCTACACCTTC. The V and J genes are TRBV3-1 and TRBJ1-2; 7 bases are shared with TRBD1. The V gene's germline CDR1 is LGHDT and CDR2 YNNKEL (reference sequence). V was pared by 0 bases and J by 3 bases, with 4 bases of the junction left unmatched. CDR3 length equals 15 residues.

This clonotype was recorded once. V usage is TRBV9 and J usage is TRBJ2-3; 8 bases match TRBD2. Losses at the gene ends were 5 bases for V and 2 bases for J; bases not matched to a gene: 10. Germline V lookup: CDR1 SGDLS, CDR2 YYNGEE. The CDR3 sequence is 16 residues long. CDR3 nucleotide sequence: TGTGCCAGCAGTCCGACTAGCGCTTCCCTCACAGATACGCAGTATTTT. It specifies CASSPTSASLTDTQYF.

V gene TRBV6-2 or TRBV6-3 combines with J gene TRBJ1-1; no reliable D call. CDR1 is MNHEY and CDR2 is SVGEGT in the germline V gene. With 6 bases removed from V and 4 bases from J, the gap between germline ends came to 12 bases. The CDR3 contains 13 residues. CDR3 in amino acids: CASRDDGGTEAFF. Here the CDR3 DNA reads TGTGCCAGCAGGGACGACGGTGGCACTGAAGCTTTCTTT.

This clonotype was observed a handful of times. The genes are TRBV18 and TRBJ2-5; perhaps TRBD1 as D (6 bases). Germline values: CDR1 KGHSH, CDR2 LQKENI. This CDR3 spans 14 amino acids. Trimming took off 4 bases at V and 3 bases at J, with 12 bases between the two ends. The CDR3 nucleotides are TGTGCCAGCTCACAACACCACAGGGAAGAGACCCAGTACTTC. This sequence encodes CASSQHHREETQYF.

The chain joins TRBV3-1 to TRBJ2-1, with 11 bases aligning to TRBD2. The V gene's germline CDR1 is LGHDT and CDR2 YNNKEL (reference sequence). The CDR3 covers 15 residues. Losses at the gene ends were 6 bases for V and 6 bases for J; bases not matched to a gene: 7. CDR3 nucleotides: TGTGCCAGCAGTCGACTAGCGGGACAAATCAATGAGCAGTTCTTC. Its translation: CASSRLAGQINEQFF.

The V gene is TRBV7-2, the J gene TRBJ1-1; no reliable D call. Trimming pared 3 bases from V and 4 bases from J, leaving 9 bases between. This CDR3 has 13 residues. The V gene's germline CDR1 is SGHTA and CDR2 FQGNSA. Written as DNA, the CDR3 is TGTGCCAGCAGCTTCATGGGAATCACTGAAGCTTTCTTT. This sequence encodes CASSFMGITEAFF.

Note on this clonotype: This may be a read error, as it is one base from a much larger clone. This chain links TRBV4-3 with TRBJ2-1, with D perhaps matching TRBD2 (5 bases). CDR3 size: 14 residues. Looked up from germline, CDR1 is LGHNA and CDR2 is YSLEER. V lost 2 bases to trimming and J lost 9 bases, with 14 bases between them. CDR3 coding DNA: TGCGCCAGCAGCCAACGGGGAAAGGGTAGTGAGCAGTTCTTC. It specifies CASSQRGKGSEQFF.